This TCR beta chain comes out of a study of T-cell memory formation after mild COVID-19. TCRdb re-called the 5' RACE reads with MiXCR, one entry per CDR3 protein. The data show 70,000 to 100,000 distinct CDR3 sequences, about 13% seen once. Germline V gene data show CDR1 as SEHNR and CDR2 as FQNEAQ (reference sequence). V lost 5 bases, J lost 5 bases, and 9 bases lay in between. The CDR3 length is 12 residues. The sequencing input was PBMCs or a T cell subset sorted from them (not recorded which). The clonotype comes from an adult woman who had mild COVID-19 (a few samples of this study predate the infection). Cell type and time point are not known. V and J are TRBV7-9 and TRBJ1-1; the D is unclear. The CDR3 protein is CASSLGVTEAFF. The CDR3 bases are TGTGCCAGCAGCCTCGGTGTTACTGAAGCTTTCTTT.